The 30 T cell receptor beta chains listed next were all sequenced from one sample in a study of T cell responses to AZD1222 COVID-19 vaccine. Measured with immunoSEQ multiplex PCR; TCRdb has only the in-frame clones, and not every one. This sample carries roughly 150,000 clones, around 90% of them seen once, and the ten largest clones take 1% to 1.4%. This specimen consisted of peripheral blood, obtained 28 days after the second AZD1222 dose. The receptor set was obtained from an adult who received the AZD1222 COVID-19 vaccine.

The rearrangement uses TRBV6-2 or TRBV6-3 and TRBJ2-1; 8 bases are shared with TRBD2. With 4 bases clipped from V and 7 bases from J, the junction kept 9 bases outside the gene matches. From germline, CDR1 is MNHEY and CDR2 SVGEGT. The CDR3 consists of 15 residues. CDR3 protein: CASSSRAGGANEQFF. In DNA, the CDR3 is TGTGCCAGCAGTTCCCGGGCCGGGGGGGCAAATGAGCAGTTCTTC.

The chain combines TRBV15 with TRBJ1-1, with a possible D match to TRBD1 (6 bases). The length of the CDR3 is 14 residues. Germline V lookup: CDR1 LNHNV, CDR2 YYDKDF (reference sequence). Trimming shortened V by 9 bases and J by 6 bases, and 20 bases separated the two germline ends. CDR3 bases: TGTGCCACTGCGGTGGTGGGGGGCGATTCTGAAGCTTTCTTT. This codes for CATAVVGGDSEAFF.

The genes are TRBV27 and TRBJ1-6; 8 positions match TRBD1. This CDR3 is built from 15 residues. V was pared by 4 bases and J by 9 bases, with 8 bases of the junction left unmatched. CDR1 is MNHEY, CDR2 SMNVEV, per germline (reference sequence). The CDR3 DNA reads TGTGCCAGCAGTTCTGGAGGACAGGGAGTTTCACCCCTCCACTTT. This codes for CASSSGGQGVSPLHF.

The chain links TRBV2 to TRBJ1-6; 7 positions agree with TRBD1. The ends lost 2 bases at V and 9 bases at J; junction bases unmatched: 7. This CDR3 spans 15 amino acids. Germline lookup yields CDR1 SNHLY and CDR2 FYNNEI. The CDR3 DNA is TGTGCCAGCAGTGAATCAGCAGGGGGTGGTTCACCCCTCCACTTT. Its translation is CASSESAGGGSPLHF.

V and J are TRBV27 and TRBJ1-2; weak D call: TRBD1 (6 bases). Germline V lookup: CDR1 MNHEY, CDR2 SMNVEV (reference sequence). The CDR3 covers 14 residues. The V end lost 5 bases, the J end lost 4 bases, and 14 bases lay between the germline ends. CDR3 coding DNA: TGTGCCAGCAGTCCCCTCGGGGGGGCCTATGGCTACACCTTC. This sequence encodes CASSPLGGAYGYTF.

V gene TRBV2 combines with J gene TRBJ1-1, with TRBD1 identical over 8 bases. CDR3 size: 14 residues. Germline V gene sequence: CDR1 SNHLY, CDR2 FYNNEI. V was clipped by 6 bases and J by 8 bases; unmatched bases: 11. The CDR3 coding sequence is TGTGCCAGCAGGGGGCTGGGGACAGGCGTCGAAGCTTTCTTT. Translated: CASRGLGTGVEAFF.

The genes are TRBV9 and TRBJ2-1; 8 bases map to TRBD1. V was clipped by 3 bases and J by 9 bases; unmatched bases: 17. Germline V gene lookup returns CDR1 SGDLS and CDR2 YYNGEE. This CDR3 comprises 17 residues. The CDR3 DNA is TGTGCCAGCAGCGATAGTGGGGACAGGAATCGATACGTTGAGCAGTTCTTC. Translated, it gives CASSDSGDRNRYVEQFF.

The CDR3 DNA is TGTGCCAGCAGCCAAGACCGCCCCATAACCGGGGGCGCCCTAGCCGGGGCTTTCTTT. Its translation: CASSQDRPITGGALAGAFF. This sequence joins TRBV14 and TRBJ1-1, with a possible D match to TRBD1 (6 bases). Germline-derived CDR1 and CDR2 are SGHDN and FVKESK. The V gene lost 0 bases and the J gene lost 11 bases, with 31 bases spanning the gap. The CDR3 covers 19 residues.

This clone was seen a handful of times. This chain uses TRBV6-2 or TRBV6-3 with TRBJ2-7, with D perhaps matching TRBD1 or TRBD2 (6 bases each). The CDR3 spans 16 residues. Germline V gene sequence: CDR1 MNHEY, CDR2 SVGEGT. Trimming left V 0 bases short and J 7 bases short, with 19 bases between. CDR3 nucleotide sequence: TGTGCCAGCAGTTACTCGATCGCACTAGGGGGGATTGAGCAGTACTTC. Translating it yields CASSYSIALGGIEQYF.

The chain employs TRBV19 and TRBJ1-2; 8 bases fit TRBD1. V lost 3 bases, J lost 7 bases, and 13 bases stayed unmatched. The germline gives CDR1 LNHDA, CDR2 SQIVND (reference sequence). The length of the CDR3 is 16 residues. CDR3 loop: CASSIGGQAGQRGYTF. In DNA, the CDR3 is TGTGCCAGTAGTATCGGGGGACAGGCAGGTCAGCGTGGCTACACCTTC.

The table lists this clone with a count of one. The rearrangement uses TRBV19 and TRBJ1-1, with a weak D call TRBD1 (5 bases). Trimming removed 4 bases from V and 1 base from J, with 16 bases in between. CDR3 size: 16 residues. Germline assignment: CDR1 LNHDA and CDR2 SQIVND (reference sequence). The CDR3 is CASSNLRGRKNTEAFF. The CDR3 DNA reads TGTGCCAGTAGTAACCTTCGGGGGAGAAAGAACACTGAAGCTTTCTTT.

The rearrangement links TRBV18 to TRBJ2-7; D is unresolved. Germline V gene sequence: CDR1 KGHSH, CDR2 LQKENI. This CDR3 contains 15 residues. Between the trimmed V and J ends, which lost 3 bases and 2 bases, there was a span of 14 bases. CDR3 residues: CASSPATRVTYEQYF. CDR3 nucleotide sequence: TGTGCCAGCTCACCCGCCACCCGTGTAACCTACGAGCAGTACTTC.

The V call is TRBV6-1, the J call TRBJ1-6; the match to TRBD1 covers 7 bases. This CDR3 has 17 residues. Germline V gene sequence: CDR1 MNHNS, CDR2 SASEGT. Trimming cost V 3 bases and J 0 bases; bases outside gene matches: 5. As DNA, the CDR3 is TGTGCCAGCAGTGAGGTACAGGGGAGCTCCTATAATTCACCCCTCCACTTT. Its translation is CASSEVQGSSYNSPLHF.

V usage is TRBV5-4 and J usage is TRBJ2-2; TRBD2 matches at 14 bases. V shed 4 bases and J 7 bases; nucleotides not matched to a gene: 6. The CDR3 consists of 16 residues. The germline V gene encodes CDR1 SGHNT and CDR2 YYREEE (reference sequence). In DNA, the CDR3 is TGTGCCAGCAGCATGGGACTAGCGGGGGCCGGCGGGGAGCTGTTTTTT. Its translation is CASSMGLAGAGGELFF.

The rearrangement links TRBV19 to TRBJ1-2, with D perhaps TRBD1 (5 bases). The CDR3 has 14 residues. With 10 bases removed from V and 8 bases from J, the gap between germline ends came to 23 bases. Germline-derived CDR1 and CDR2 are LNHDA and SQIVND (reference sequence). The CDR3 DNA follows: TGTGCCACCTCCCAGCGGGACTTTTCTGGCGGCTACACCTTC. Protein sequence: CATSQRDFSGGYTF.

This rearrangement joins TRBV19 to TRBJ1-2; D perhaps matches TRBD1 (5 bases). Trimming shortened V by 3 bases and J by 4 bases, and 6 bases separated the two germline ends. The CDR3 is 12 amino acids. Looked up from germline, CDR1 is LNHDA and CDR2 is SQIVND (reference sequence). CDR3 protein: CASSMGGYGYTF. CDR3 DNA sequence: TGTGCCAGTAGTATGGGGGGCTATGGCTACACCTTC.

This clone was recorded only once. The V and J genes are TRBV5-1 and TRBJ1-5; 9 positions agree with TRBD1. Germline V gives CDR1 SGHRS, CDR2 YFSETQ. The CDR3 is 14 residues long. With V trimmed by 6 bases and J by 4 bases, 5 bases remained unmatched. The CDR3 protein is CASTRDRENQPQHF. Here the CDR3 DNA reads TGCGCCAGCACCAGGGACAGGGAAAATCAGCCCCAGCATTTT.

V is TRBV15 and J is TRBJ2-1, with D perhaps matching TRBD1 or TRBD2 (5 bases each). CDR3 length equals 15 residues. The ends were cut back, 5 bases at V and 0 bases at J, with 11 bases in the middle. Germline V lookup: CDR1 LNHNV, CDR2 YYDKDF (reference sequence). The CDR3 region is CATSPEGSSYNEQFF. The CDR3 DNA follows: TGTGCCACCAGCCCTGAGGGGAGCTCCTACAATGAGCAGTTCTTC.

J is TRBJ1-2 and V is TRBV2; tentatively, D is TRBD1 (6 bases). Trimming pared 10 bases from V and 3 bases from J, leaving 9 bases between. The CDR3 is made up of 11 amino acids. Looked up from germline, CDR1 is SNHLY and CDR2 is FYNNEI. For the CDR3, the DNA is TGTGCCATACCAGGGGACTATGGCTACACCTTC. This codes for CAIPGDYGYTF.

This chain connects TRBV19 to TRBJ2-1; D remains unclear. This CDR3 has 13 amino acids. V lost 1 base, J lost 9 bases, and 10 bases lay in between. Germline CDR1 is LNHDA and CDR2 is SQIVND (reference sequence). The CDR3 region has the DNA TGTGCCAGTAGTATAGTCGGCGGTGGTGAGCAGTTCTTC. Its translation: CASSIVGGGEQFF.

The chain joins TRBV5-4 to TRBJ2-5; D unclear. Germline assignment: CDR1 SGHNT and CDR2 YYREEE (reference sequence). The CDR3 is made up of 13 amino acids. The V and J ends lost 3 bases and 2 bases respectively, with 8 bases between them. The CDR3 nucleotides read TGTGCCAGCAGCTCGGACGTTCAAGAGACCCAGTACTTC. It yields the protein CASSSDVQETQYF.

The CDR3 spells CASRDSWGQGLGGRYEQYF. The CDR3 nucleotides read TGTGCCAGCAGAGACTCCTGGGGACAGGGTTTGGGTGGTAGGTACGAGCAGTACTTC. V and J are TRBV2 and TRBJ2-7, with TRBD1 identical over 9 bases. The germline V gene has CDR1 SNHLY and CDR2 FYNNEI. The CDR3 totals 19 residues. Losses at the gene ends were 6 bases for V and 4 bases for J; bases not matched to a gene: 22.

V is TRBV6-5 and J is TRBJ2-1; TRBD2 might be the D (5 bases). The CDR3 has 14 residues. V was cut by 5 bases and J by 8 bases, with 16 bases left in between. The germline V gene has CDR1 MNHEY and CDR2 SVGAGI. The chain's CDR3 is CASSRTSGWDEQFF. The DNA of the CDR3 is TGTGCCAGCAGTCGGACTTCTGGATGGGATGAGCAGTTCTTC.

This chain uses TRBV10-1 with TRBJ2-1; D possibly corresponds to TRBD2 (5 bases). This CDR3 has 15 amino acids. V was cut by 3 bases and J by 6 bases, with 15 bases left in between. Per germline, CDR1 WNHNN and CDR2 SYGVQD (reference sequence). The CDR3 loop reads CASSDGSAGTNEQFF. The CDR3 nucleotides read TGCGCCAGCAGTGATGGTTCGGCGGGCACCAATGAGCAGTTCTTC.

This rearrangement joins TRBV5-6 to TRBJ1-1; D is unclear. This CDR3 is 14 amino acids long. Germline CDR1 is SGHDT and CDR2 is YYEEEE. V lost 2 bases, J lost 7 bases, and 15 bases lay in between. The CDR3, as DNA: TGTGCCAGCAGCTTTTCTTTTGGCGGCTTTGAAGCTTTCTTT. Its translation: CASSFSFGGFEAFF.

The V call is TRBV7-9, the J call TRBJ1-2; a weak D match, TRBD1 (6 bases). Trimming pared 5 bases from V and 3 bases from J, leaving 13 bases between. Germline V gene sequence: CDR1 SEHNR, CDR2 FQNEAQ (reference sequence). This CDR3 has 14 amino acids. The CDR3 loop reads CASSLTGPDYGYTF. The CDR3 nucleotides are TGTGCCAGCAGCCTTACAGGGCCGGACTATGGCTACACCTTC.

V and J are TRBV2 and TRBJ2-2, with 7 bases matching TRBD1. The CDR3 is 15 residues long. V gave up 6 bases and J gave up 4 bases; unmatched junction bases: 8. Per the germline V gene, CDR1 is SNHLY and CDR2 is FYNNEI. The CDR3 region has the DNA TGTGCCAGCAGAGCGACAGGGTTGGTCACCGGGGAGCTGTTTTTT. Translated, it gives CASRATGLVTGELFF.

V is TRBV16 and J is TRBJ1-1; D call uncertain. The germline gives CDR1 KGHSY, CDR2 FQNENV. The CDR3 runs to 13 residues. Trimming took 1 base from V and 1 from J, leaving 4 bases between them. CDR3: CASSQLPNTEAFF. The CDR3 DNA follows: TGTGCCAGCAGCCAATTACCGAACACTGAAGCTTTCTTT.

J is TRBJ1-1 and V is TRBV14; TRBD1 is a possible D gene (6 bases). CDR1 is SGHDN and CDR2 is FVKESK in the germline V gene. The CDR3 extends over 16 amino acids. The V and J ends lost 4 bases and 5 bases respectively, with 20 bases between them. The CDR3 spells CASSLPGEGESTEAFF. DNA for the CDR3: TGTGCCAGCAGCCTCCCAGGGGAGGGGGAGTCGACTGAAGCTTTCTTT.

The gene calls are TRBV19 and TRBJ2-5; D unclear. Germline V lookup: CDR1 LNHDA, CDR2 SQIVND (reference sequence). The CDR3 spans 13 residues. V was cut by 5 bases and J by 4 bases, with 11 bases left in between. The CDR3 loop reads CASSRINGETQYF. For the CDR3, the DNA is TGTGCCAGTAGTCGGATCAATGGAGAGACCCAGTACTTC. Full variable domain (missing parts from reference TRBV19 and TRBJ2-5): DGGITQSPKYLFRKEGQNVTLSCEQNLNHDAMYWYRQDPGQGLRLIYYSQIVNDFQKGDIAEGYSVSREKKESFPLTVTSAQKNPTAFYLCASSRINGETQYFGPGTRLLVL.